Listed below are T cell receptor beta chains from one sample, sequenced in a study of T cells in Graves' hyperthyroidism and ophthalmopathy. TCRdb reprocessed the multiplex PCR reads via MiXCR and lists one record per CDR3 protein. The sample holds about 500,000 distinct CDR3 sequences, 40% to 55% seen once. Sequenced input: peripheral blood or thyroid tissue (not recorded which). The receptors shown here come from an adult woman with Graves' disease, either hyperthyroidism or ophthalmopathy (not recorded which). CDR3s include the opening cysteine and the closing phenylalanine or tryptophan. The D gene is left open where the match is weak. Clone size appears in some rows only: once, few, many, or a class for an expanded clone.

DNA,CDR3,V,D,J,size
TGTGCCAGCAGCTATGTGGGAGGGGAGACCCAGTACTTC,CASSYVGGETQYF,TRBV6-5,TRBD2,TRBJ2-5,many
TGTGCCAGCACTCTCTCGGGGTCTCCTGAAGCTTTCTTT,CASTLSGSPEAFF,TRBV6-5,NA,TRBJ1-1,many
TGTGCCAGCAGCGTAGAGCAGGGGACTGAAGCTTTCTTT,CASSVEQGTEAFF,TRBV9,NA,TRBJ1-1,many
TGTGCCAGCAGCTTAGCCGGACAGGGGTGGGATGGCTACACCTTC,CASSLAGQGWDGYTF,TRBV7-8,TRBD1,TRBJ1-2,NA
TGTGCCAGCAGCTCCCTAGCGGGAGTGGGGGGAGATACGCAGTATTTT,CASSSLAGVGGDTQYF,TRBV7-3,TRBD2,TRBJ2-3,few
TGTGCCAGTAGTATACGCGGAGGATCCTCTGGAAACACCATATATTTT,CASSIRGGSSGNTIYF,TRBV19,NA,TRBJ1-3,NA
TGCAGTGCCTTAAGGAGGGGGCGGTACGAGCAGTACTTC,CSALRRGRYEQYF,TRBV20-1,NA,TRBJ2-7,few
TGTGCCATCAAGGAAATTGCAGATAGCTACGAGCAGTACTTC,CAIKEIADSYEQYF,TRBV10-3,NA,TRBJ2-7,many
TGTGCCAGCTCACCAATGGGGAAACAAGAGACCCAGTACTTC,CASSPMGKQETQYF,TRBV18,NA,TRBJ2-5,few
TGTGCCAGCAGGGGACAGTTTGACACTGAAGCTTTCTTT,CASRGQFDTEAFF,TRBV2,TRBD1,TRBJ1-1,many
TGTGCAACCTTTTTCCAGGGAACGAATTCACCCCTCCACTTT,CATFFQGTNSPLHF,TRBV10-3,NA,TRBJ1-6,NA
TGTGCCAGTCGGGGAGGCGGGACACCCTATGGCTACACCTTC,CASRGGGTPYGYTF,TRBV12-3/TRBV12-4,NA,TRBJ1-2,NA
TGTGCCAGCAGTTTTGGTATGGGAGTATGGACTGAAGCTTTCTTT,CASSFGMGVWTEAFF,TRBV27,NA,TRBJ1-1,many
TGCAGTGCTTACCCACAAGAGACCCAGTACTTC,CSAYPQETQYF,TRBV20-1,NA,TRBJ2-5,many
TGCAGTGCTCAGCCTTCTAGCGGGGGGGCGGTTGAGACCCAGTACTTC,CSAQPSSGGAVETQYF,TRBV20-1,TRBD2,TRBJ2-5,NA
TGTGCCAGCAGCGCGGTGGCTACCTACGAGCAGTACTTC,CASSAVATYEQYF,TRBV7-8,NA,TRBJ2-7,NA
TGCGCCAGCAGCCCCCAGGGTAACAGAGAGACCCAGTACTTC,CASSPQGNRETQYF,TRBV5-1,NA,TRBJ2-5,many
TGTGCCAGCAGTGAAGGGGGAGTCTCCTACGAGCAGTACTTC,CASSEGGVSYEQYF,TRBV25-1,NA,TRBJ2-7,NA
TGCGCCAGCAGTGAGTCGACTAGCGGGGGGACTTACGAGCAGTACTTC,CASSESTSGGTYEQYF,TRBV10-2,TRBD2,TRBJ2-7,few
TGTGCCAGCCTGGGGGACAGCCCTGAAGCTTTCTTT,CASLGDSPEAFF,TRBV7-9,TRBD1,TRBJ1-1,many
TGTGCCAGCAGCCAAGCGGGGAGCTCCTACAATGAGCAGTTCTTC,CASSQAGSSYNEQFF,TRBV7-9,TRBD2,TRBJ2-1,NA
TGTGCCAGCAGCCAAGATAATAACCAGTACTTC,CASSQDNNQYF,TRBV4-1,NA,TRBJ2-5,NA
TGCAGCGTTGAAGGGGGCGGACGCAATCAGCCCCAGCATTTT,CSVEGGGRNQPQHF,TRBV29-1,NA,TRBJ1-5,NA
TGTGCCAGCAGCTTACCCGACAGGAACTACGAGCAGTACTTC,CASSLPDRNYEQYF,TRBV7-9,NA,TRBJ2-7,NA
TGTGCCACCGGGGAGGTAAGCACTGAAGCTTTCTTT,CATGEVSTEAFF,TRBV10-3,NA,TRBJ1-1,few
TGTGCCAGCAGTTCGATCAGGTACTACGAGCAGTACTTC,CASSSIRYYEQYF,TRBV6-1,NA,TRBJ2-7,NA
TGTGCCAGCAGCCAAAATCTAGGGGAGACCCAGTACTTC,CASSQNLGETQYF,TRBV7-9,NA,TRBJ2-5,NA
TGTGCCAGCAGCTTAGACCCAACAGGGGGCCTATACGAGCAGTACTTC,CASSLDPTGGLYEQYF,TRBV11-2,TRBD1,TRBJ2-7,NA
TGCAGCGTTGAAGCTGGGTACACGGGGGATGGCTACACCTTC,CSVEAGYTGDGYTF,TRBV29-1,NA,TRBJ1-2,NA
TGCAGCTTGGGGGGCCTGGCGTACGAGCAGTACTTC,CSLGGLAYEQYF,TRBV29-1,NA,TRBJ2-7,NA
TGCAGCGGACGGACTAGCGGTACCGGGGAGCTGTTTTTT,CSGRTSGTGELFF,TRBV29-1,TRBD2,TRBJ2-2,NA
TGTGCCAGCAGCCAAGATCCCGCGGGAGACTATGGCTACACCTTC,CASSQDPAGDYGYTF,TRBV7-9,NA,TRBJ1-2,few
TGTGCCAGTAGCCCGGACAGCAAAGCGGGGACTGAAGCTTTCTTT,CASSPDSKAGTEAFF,TRBV19,NA,TRBJ1-1,many
TGTGCCAGCAGCTTAGCTAAAGGAGGGACCCAGTACTTC,CASSLAKGGTQYF,TRBV7-9,NA,TRBJ2-5,NA
TGTGCCAGCAGCCATACAGGGGCCTCCTACGAGCAGTACTTC,CASSHTGASYEQYF,TRBV12-3/TRBV12-4,TRBD1,TRBJ2-7,many
TGTGCCAGCAGTTCTGGGATCAGGGCCACGACTCTGTTTGGGGCCAACGTCCTGACTTTC,CASSSGIRATTLFGANVLTF,TRBV7-9,NA,TRBJ2-6,NA
TGTGCCAGCAGCTTAAGTTCACCCCTCCACTTT,CASSLSSPLHF,TRBV7-2,NA,TRBJ1-6,many
TGTGCCAGCAGCTACTCAGGGGGAACTGAAGCTTTCTTT,CASSYSGGTEAFF,TRBV6-5,TRBD1,TRBJ1-1,many
TGTGCCACAGGGGTACACCCTCAGAACACTGAAGCTTTCTTT,CATGVHPQNTEAFF,TRBV10-3,NA,TRBJ1-1,many
TGTGCCAGTAGCACCGTCTCTGGAAACACCATATATTTT,CASSTVSGNTIYF,TRBV19,NA,TRBJ1-3,NA
TGTGCCAGCAGAGGACGGACTAGCGGGAGTGAGACCCAGTACTTC,CASRGRTSGSETQYF,TRBV7-6,TRBD2,TRBJ2-5,NA
TGTGCCAGCAGCTTTGAGCGGGAGAGCACGCAGTATTTT,CASSFERESTQYF,TRBV7-8,TRBD2,TRBJ2-3,once
TGTGCCAGCAGTTACGACAGCCTCACCCTCCACTTT,CASSYDSLTLHF,TRBV6-5,NA,TRBJ1-6,many
TGTGCCACCACGATAAAGCGGACGCAATACTATGGCTACACCTTC,CATTIKRTQYYGYTF,TRBV12-3/TRBV12-4,NA,TRBJ1-2,few
TGTGCCAGCAGTCCTAGGGGACAGAACTATGGCTACACCTTC,CASSPRGQNYGYTF,TRBV27,TRBD1,TRBJ1-2,NA
TGTGCCAGCAGTTACGAGACAGCGCCGAACGTCCTGACTTTC,CASSYETAPNVLTF,TRBV6-2/TRBV6-3,NA,TRBJ2-6,NA
TGTGCCAGCAGCTTAACACTAGCGGGGGCGAACACCGGGGAGCTGTTTTTT,CASSLTLAGANTGELFF,TRBV11-2,TRBD2,TRBJ2-2,NA
TGTGCCAGCAGCCAAGGTGGGGCAGAGACCCAGCATTTT,CASSQGGAETQHF,TRBV14,NA,TRBJ1-5,NA
TGCAGCGTTGTAGTGGTGTACGAGCAGTACTTC,CSVVVVYEQYF,TRBV29-1,NA,TRBJ2-7,NA